A single sample is the source of the 27 T cell receptor beta chains below, sequenced in a study of blood T cell repertoires in COVID-19. The method was immunoSEQ multiplex PCR; TCRdb's version includes in-frame clones alone and lacks a portion of them. The sample holds some 390,000 clones, 87% seen once. Material: peripheral blood. The receptors come from a woman in her sixties with COVID-19, enrolled during active disease.

CDR3 coding DNA: TGCGCCAGCAGCTTGGAACTTTCTGGAAACACCATATATTTT. This encodes CASSLELSGNTIYF. The chain recombines TRBV5-1 with TRBJ1-3; D not resolved. Germline loops: CDR1 SGHRS, CDR2 YFSETQ. The V gene lost 0 bases and the J gene lost 1 base, with 5 bases spanning the gap. The CDR3 sequence is 14 residues long. Looking up the rest from reference TRBV5-1 and TRBJ1-3 gives the full variable domain: KAGVTQTPRYLIKTRGQQVTLSCSPISGHRSVSWYQQTPGQGLQFLFEYFSETQRNKGNFPGRFSGRQFSNSRSEMNVSTLELGDSALYLCASSLELSGNTIYFGEGSWLTVV.

J is TRBJ2-7 and V is TRBV6-5, with 8 bases that match TRBD1. CDR3 length equals 15 residues. J lost 3 bases, V lost 7 bases, and 11 bases had no gene match. CDR1 MNHEY and CDR2 SVGAGI come from the germline V gene. The CDR3 region is CASKKTGGSFYEQYF. CDR3 DNA: TGTGCCAGCAAAAAAACAGGGGGGTCCTTCTACGAGCAGTACTTC.

This clone was picked up one time. The chain uses TRBV19 and TRBJ1-5; D gene uncertain. Deletions cut 7 bases from V and 0 bases from J, with 13 bases between. Germline V CDR1 and CDR2: LNHDA, SQIVND (reference sequence). The CDR3 loop spans 15 amino acids. CDR3: CASNHRGVSNQPQHF. The CDR3 DNA follows: TGTGCCAGTAATCACCGCGGGGTTAGCAATCAGCCCCAGCATTTT.

The J gene is TRBJ2-5, the V gene TRBV18; no reliable D call. This CDR3 has 14 residues. Deletions cut 4 bases from V and 2 bases from J, with 11 bases between. The germline V gene encodes CDR1 KGHSH and CDR2 LQKENI. The CDR3, as DNA: TGTGCCAGCTCACAGTACGCGTCACAAGAGACCCAGTACTTC. This encodes CASSQYASQETQYF.

This clone was detected only once. J is TRBJ2-3 and V is TRBV9; 9 nucleotides line up with TRBD2. Trimming at V came to 0 bases and at J to 5 bases, leaving 4 bases not matched to a gene. Germline V lookup: CDR1 SGDLS, CDR2 YYNGEE. The length of the CDR3 is 15 residues. CDR3 amino acids: CASSVGLAGRDTQYF. The CDR3 DNA reads as TGTGCCAGCAGCGTAGGTCTAGCGGGGCGAGATACGCAGTATTTT.

The chain combines TRBV28 with TRBJ1-2; D not resolved. Per germline, CDR1 MDHEN and CDR2 SYDVKM. The V end was cut by 8 bases, the J end by 2 bases, with 18 bases between. The CDR3 is made up of 15 amino acids. The CDR3 reads CASDSTEPSNYGYTF. For the CDR3, the DNA is TGTGCCAGCGACTCGACCGAGCCTTCCAACTATGGCTACACCTTC.

V usage is TRBV6-5 and J usage is TRBJ1-2; 7 bases line up with TRBD1. Germline loops: CDR1 MNHEY, CDR2 SVGAGI. CDR3 length equals 13 residues. The trim removed 8 bases at V and 7 bases at J, leaving 10 bases unmatched. The DNA of the CDR3 is TGTGCCAGCGGCCCGACAGGGTGGGCTGGCTACACCTTC. Translating gives CASGPTGWAGYTF.

J is TRBJ1-2 and V is TRBV9, with D possibly TRBD1 on 6 matching bases. V was pared by 2 bases and J by 2 bases, with 13 bases between. The CDR3 runs 15 residues. Germline values: CDR1 SGDLS, CDR2 YYNGEE. This CDR3 reads CASSVQGSPNYGYTF. The CDR3 region has the DNA TGTGCCAGCAGCGTGCAGGGGTCCCCAAACTATGGCTACACCTTC.

The chain recombines TRBV27 with TRBJ1-5, with 8 bases aligning to TRBD1. This CDR3 comprises 16 residues. CDR1 and CDR2 (germline): MNHEY, SMNVEV (reference sequence). The trim removed 7 bases at V and 3 bases at J, leaving 11 bases unmatched. The CDR3 spells CASTPRGQGNNQPQHF. CDR3 nucleotides: TGTGCCAGCACCCCAAGAGGACAGGGTAACAATCAGCCCCAGCATTTT.

This clone appeared once. The gene calls are TRBV5-1 and TRBJ2-7; a weak D match, TRBD1 (7 bases). Germline V gene data show CDR1 as SGHRS and CDR2 as YFSETQ. CDR3 length: 15 residues. Trimming removed 0 bases at V and 3 bases at J, with 13 bases between. The CDR3 region has the DNA TGCGCCAGCAGCTTGGCGACAGGGACTTTCTACGAGCAGTACTTC. This translates into CASSLATGTFYEQYF.

The chain carries TRBV2 and TRBJ2-5; 8 bases fit TRBD1. Germline loops: CDR1 SNHLY, CDR2 FYNNEI. The CDR3 is 13 residues long. The J segment lost 3 bases and the V segment lost 7 bases, leaving 4 bases of the junction unmatched. The DNA of the CDR3 is TGTGCCAGCAAGGGACAGGCAAAAGAGACCCAGTACTTC. Its translation is CASKGQAKETQYF.

This clone occurred a few times. The V call is TRBV6-5, the J call TRBJ1-2, with D possibly matching TRBD1 (6 bases). CDR3 length equals 14 residues. The V and J ends lost 7 bases and 8 bases respectively, with 20 bases between them. The V gene's germline CDR1 is MNHEY and CDR2 SVGAGI. The CDR3, as DNA: TGTGCCAGCACCTGGTTGACAGGCTTGGGCGGCTACACCTTC. Translating it yields CASTWLTGLGGYTF.

The rearrangement joins TRBV4-2 to TRBJ1-5, with D maybe TRBD1 (5 bases). V was trimmed by 1 base and J by 0 bases, leaving 16 bases between them. The CDR3 totals 18 residues. CDR1 is LGHNA, CDR2 YNFKEQ, per germline. The CDR3 DNA is TGTGCCAGCAGCCAAGTACCAGGGAAAGAGTATAGCAATCAGCCCCAGCATTTT. This translates into CASSQVPGKEYSNQPQHF.

The J gene is TRBJ2-7, the V gene TRBV7-2; the match to TRBD2 covers 9 bases. The germline V gene has CDR1 SGHTA and CDR2 FQGNSA. Trimming removed 4 bases from V and 0 bases from J; junction bases left unmatched: 10. CDR3 length: 17 amino acids. CDR3 in amino acids: CASSYRASGESSYEQYF. The CDR3 DNA reads as TGTGCCAGCAGCTATCGGGCTAGCGGGGAAAGCTCCTACGAGCAGTACTTC.

About this clone itself: The same CDR3 is also encoded by other DNA sequences in this sample. The chain is built from TRBV25-1 and TRBJ1-1; possibly TRBD1 for D (5 bases). V was clipped by 5 bases and J by 1 base, with 8 bases between them. The germline gives CDR1 MGHDK, CDR2 SYGVNS. The CDR3 totals 13 residues. Written as DNA, the CDR3 is TGTGCCAGCAGTAGGCAGGGGAACACTGAAGCTTTCTTT. As protein: CASSRQGNTEAFF.

V usage is TRBV7-2 and J usage is TRBJ1-6, with D maybe TRBD1 (6 bases). V lost 5 bases and J lost 0, with 8 bases in between. Per germline, CDR1 SGHTA and CDR2 FQGNSA. This CDR3 comprises 15 residues. For the CDR3, the DNA is TGTGCCAGCAGCCTCAGGGGCTCCTATAATTCACCCCTCCACTTT. Protein: CASSLRGSYNSPLHF.

CDR3 loop: CASSLRGQGATNEKLFF. The CDR3 DNA is TGTGCCAGCAGCTTAAGGGGACAGGGAGCAACTAATGAAAAACTGTTTTTT. V usage is TRBV7-9 and J usage is TRBJ1-4; the match to TRBD1 covers 9 bases. The junction had 4 bases not matched to a gene; V was cut back by 2 bases and J by 0 bases. Germline values: CDR1 SEHNR, CDR2 FQNEAQ (reference sequence). The CDR3 totals 17 residues.

This chain uses TRBV28 with TRBJ1-3; D not certain. Per the germline V gene, CDR1 is MDHEN and CDR2 is SYDVKM. The ends were cut back, 3 bases at V and 4 bases at J, with 10 bases in the middle. The CDR3 length is 14 residues. CDR3 amino acids: CASSFPGGGNTIYF. The CDR3 DNA sequence: TGTGCCAGCAGTTTCCCAGGTGGAGGAAACACCATATATTTT.

This chain uses TRBV6-5 with TRBJ1-1; maybe TRBD1 (5 bases). V was cut by 2 bases and J by 4 bases, with 11 bases left in between. Germline assignment: CDR1 MNHEY and CDR2 SVGAGI. This CDR3 is built from 14 residues. Here the CDR3 DNA reads TGTGCCAGCAGTTACGTCTGGGGGGTCACTGAAGCTTTCTTT. It codes for CASSYVWGVTEAFF.

This chain connects TRBV2 to TRBJ1-5; no definite D call. The CDR3 contains 14 residues. CDR1 SNHLY and CDR2 FYNNEI come from the germline V gene. Trimming stripped 4 bases from V and 0 bases from J, with 7 bases between. The CDR3 sequence: CASSGGASNQPQHF. In DNA form, the CDR3 reads TGTGCCAGCAGTGGGGGAGCTAGCAATCAGCCCCAGCATTTT.

The chain uses TRBV11-2 and TRBJ1-5; 7 positions match TRBD1. The junction had 6 bases not matched to a gene; V was cut back by 5 bases and J by 5 bases. The length of the CDR3 is 14 residues. Germline values: CDR1 SGHAT, CDR2 FQNNGV. The CDR3, as DNA: TGTGCCAGCAGCCCGACAGGGCTAGATCAGCCCCAGCATTTT. Translated, it gives CASSPTGLDQPQHF.

This clone was observed a single time. The V call is TRBV28, the J call TRBJ2-1; 10 nucleotides agree with TRBD1. The CDR3 has 16 residues. Per germline, CDR1 MDHEN and CDR2 SYDVKM. The V segment lost 0 bases and the J segment 2 bases; nucleotides outside the gene matches: 1. The CDR3 bases are TGTGCCAGCAGTTTATGGGGACAGGGGACCTACAATGAGCAGTTCTTC. Its protein is CASSLWGQGTYNEQFF.

The chain links TRBV3-1 (or the pseudogene TRBV3-2) to TRBJ2-2, with unresolved D. V lost 1 base, J lost 1 base, and 10 bases lay in between. The CDR3 length is 16 residues. Germline V gene sequence: CDR1 LGHDT, CDR2 YNNKEL (reference sequence). The CDR3 DNA is TGTGCCAGCAGCCAAGCTGGCAGACTGAACACCGGGGAGCTGTTTTTT. This codes for CASSQAGRLNTGELFF.

V and J are TRBV5-4 and TRBJ1-1; 8 bases line up with TRBD1. The CDR3 totals 14 residues. The trim removed 4 bases at V and 4 bases at J, leaving 6 bases unmatched. From germline, CDR1 is SGHNT and CDR2 YYREEE (reference sequence). CDR3 sequence reads: CASSTWTGSTEAFF. CDR3 DNA sequence: TGTGCCAGCAGCACCTGGACAGGGTCCACTGAAGCTTTCTTT.

The chain uses TRBV7-8 and TRBJ2-7; TRBD2 matches at 7 bases. Germline V gene data show CDR1 as SGHVS and CDR2 as FQNEAQ. V lost 4 bases to trimming and J lost 1 base; unmatched junction nucleotides: 4. The CDR3 is 14 amino acids. In DNA form, the CDR3 reads TGTGCCAGCAGCTCCACGGGACTATCCTACGAGCAGTACTTC. Translation gives CASSSTGLSYEQYF. Full variable domain (remainder filled in from reference TRBV7-8 and TRBJ2-7): GAGVSQSPRYKVAKRGQDVALRCDPISGHVSLFWYQQALGQGPEFLTYFQNEAQLDKSGLPSDRFFAERPEGSVSTLKIQRTQQEDSAVYLCASSSTGLSYEQYFGPGTRLTVT.

This clone was observed a single time. The J gene is TRBJ1-1, the V gene TRBV4-2, with D perhaps matching TRBD1 (5 bases). Trimming took 1 base from V and 5 from J, leaving 14 bases between them. Germline CDR1 LGHNA, CDR2 YNFKEQ. CDR3 length: 15 residues. The CDR3 DNA reads as TGTGCCAGCAGCCAAGGTACGCAGGGAAGGACTGAAGCTTTCTTT. Its protein product is CASSQGTQGRTEAFF.

The CDR3 is CASSPREAGSQETQYF. In nucleotides, the CDR3 is TGTGCCAGCAGCCCACGGGAAGCGGGGTCGCAAGAGACCCAGTACTTC. The rearrangement links TRBV3-1 (or the pseudogene TRBV3-2) to TRBJ2-5; TRBD2 agrees at 7 bases. J lost 2 bases, V lost 4 bases, and 10 bases had no gene match. The CDR3 extends over 16 amino acids. Germline loops: CDR1 LGHDT, CDR2 YNNKEL (reference sequence).